This T cell receptor (beta chain) comes out of a study of cytomegalovirus exposure and HLA in healthy donors. Whole-study results and caveats: Rarity held for most TCR sequences, but there were some public TCRs that occurred in many donors.

Here immunoSEQ multiplex PCR was the method, and the copy in TCRdb shows in-frame clones only, minus some. Counted here are more than 80,000 clones, about 88% occurring once; the ten biggest clones make up about 1.8%. The ends were cut back, 0 bases at V and 0 bases at J, with 3 bases in the middle. Germline V gene lookup returns CDR1 MRHNA and CDR2 SNTAGT. This CDR3 has 15 residues. As to this clone: The antigen is unknown.

The source material was PBMCs. This sequence originates from a woman aged 18-29 years in good health and CMV-seropositive. This chain uses TRBV6-4 with TRBJ1-6; D is undetermined. The CDR3 spells CASSDSSSYNSPLHF. The CDR3 nucleotides are TGTGCCAGCAGTGACTCCAGCTCCTATAATTCACCCCTCCACTTT.